These 4 T cell receptor beta chains came from one sample sequenced in a study of blood T cell repertoires in COVID-19. The data were produced by immunoSEQ multiplex PCR, yet TCRdb's version contains in-frame clones alone and is incomplete. The sample includes around 250,000 clones, approximately 90% of them seen just once. Sequencing used PBMCs or T cells enriched from blood (not recorded which). The source of these receptors is a human donor in a cohort exposed to, infected with or recovered from COVID-19 (not recorded which). The donor label of this sample is uncertain.

This clone occurred once. The chain links TRBV24-1 to TRBJ2-2; D gene uncertain. Germline V gives CDR1 KGHDR, CDR2 SFDVKD. Trimming cost V 3 bases and J 1 base, with 8 bases left between them. There are 15 residues in the CDR3. CDR3: CATSDRHRNTGELFF. CDR3 sequence (DNA): TGTGCCACCAGTGATCGACACAGGAACACCGGGGAGCTGTTTTTT.

V usage is TRBV19 and J usage is TRBJ2-4; 8 bases map to TRBD2. Germline V gene data show CDR1 as LNHDA and CDR2 as SQIVND (reference sequence). The CDR3 runs to 13 residues. V lost 5 bases to trimming and J lost 7 bases; unmatched junction nucleotides: 4. This CDR3 reads CASSSSGGNIQYF. CDR3 sequence (DNA): TGTGCCAGTAGTTCTTCGGGGGGGAACATTCAGTACTTC.

This CDR3 is CASSEIGQGVSVKAFF. The CDR3 region has the DNA TGTGCCAGCAGTGAAATCGGACAGGGGGTTAGCGTGAAAGCTTTCTTT. The V and J genes are TRBV2 and TRBJ1-1, with 10 bases lining up with TRBD1. Germline CDR1 and CDR2: SNHLY and FYNNEI. Unmatched junction bases numbered 12, after V lost 2 bases and J lost 9 bases. The CDR3 length is 16 residues.

The chain has TRBV6-5 and TRBJ1-1; weak D call: TRBD1 (5 bases). The germline CDR1 and CDR2 sequences are MNHEY and SVGAGI. Between the trimmed V and J ends, which lost 2 bases and 0 bases, there was a span of 10 bases. The length of the CDR3 is 15 residues. CDR3 sequence (DNA): TGTGCCAGCAGTTACGACCCGGGGGTGAACACTGAAGCTTTCTTT. Its protein product is CASSYDPGVNTEAFF.